Sequencing of this T cell receptor beta chain was carried out in a study of CD8+CD57+ T cells in acquired aplastic anemia. CD8+CD57+ cell expansion had been shown by flow cytometry in patients chosen for sequencing. Everyone among the patients had severe acquired aplastic anemia. Patient blood was sampled before any therapy had been received. Study-wide results and limits: The study identified twenty-nine CD8+ CDR3 sequences shared by patients and controls.

Note on this clonotype: Its target is not known.

This CDR3 comprises 13 residues. The ends were cut back, 4 bases at V and 5 bases at J, with 8 bases in the middle. Germline CDR1 is KGHDR and CDR2 is SFDVKD. The template used for profiling TCR beta VDJ and CDR3 was genomic DNA. TCRdb independently ran MiXCR on the reads; one entry per CDR3 protein. The sample holds about 180,000 distinct CDR3 sequences, around 50% seen once. The V gene is TRBV24-1, the J gene TRBJ2-1; D not certain. Sequencing was performed on sorted CD4+, CD8+, or CD8+CD57+ T cells (not recorded which) from PBMCs. The TCR was taken from a human donor with aplastic anemia. The CDR3 loop reads CATSDYLNNEQFF. CDR3 nucleotides: TGTGCCACCAGTGACTACCTAAACAATGAGCAGTTCTTC.